This T cell receptor (beta chain) came from a study of cytomegalovirus exposure and HLA in healthy donors (dated by TCRdb to about 2017). For the study in its entirety: According to an earlier analysis of 587 of the donors, about 179 million T cells yielded 117 million unique TCR beta sequences and roughly 280 Gb of sequence data. Among about 400 genotyped donors of the cohort, an average of roughly 230,000 unique TCR beta nucleotide sequences was sequenced per donor, of which about 18% were non-productive. An early release that covered about 640 HLA-typed donors contained around 300 gigabases of sequencing data and 85 million to 100 million unique TCR sequences. Besides the first cohort of 666 subjects, a separate validation cohort made up of roughly 130 different subjects was used. Genome-wide SNP genotypes for about 65% of the roughly 670 donors were used in a later genetic analysis, which treated that subset as a discovery cohort. In an earlier analysis of several hundred of the donors, high-throughput TCR beta sequencing was used to judge whether each TCR beta V gene segment behaved as functional or pseudogenic. Every discovery cohort repertoire had been produced on one sequencing platform. To predict cytomegalovirus infection status, the study brought together high-throughput TCR immunosequencing, statistical association of individual TCRs with disease status, and machine learning. Of the 350 to 450 genotyped donors, approximately 80% fell in the genetic ancestry cluster associated with self-reported Caucasian donors. Class I and class II HLA loci were covered by the typing at four-digit resolution. The study aimed to test whether cataloging public T cell receptors could reveal signatures of past pathogen exposure. The study profiled the T cell repertoires of 500 to 800 subjects by immunosequencing and related them to cytomegalovirus serostatus. The later analysis used no new phenotypic data to find candidate immune exposures, relying instead on TCR beta sequences and their occurrence across donors. Several DR-DQ haplotypes were treated as single units for association and clustering because of strong linkage in the cohort. Donor age, sex, ethnicity and CMV serostatus were compiled alongside the repertoire data. The number of donors typed differed by locus, with about 629-630 for A, B, C, DRB1 and DQB1, about 500 for DQA1, 600 to 610 for DPA1, and around 430 for DPB1. In a later analysis, previously published TCR beta repertoires from about 640 donors were re-analyzed and high-resolution HLA genotyping was added so that TCR occurrence patterns could be studied.

This clone was detected once. Its recognized antigen is unknown. No base-level quality is on record; no much larger clone is a single base apart. The library was made by the immunoSEQ multiplex PCR assay. The multiplex PCR relied on a mix of 60 forward primers for TCR Vbeta segments and 13 reverse primers for TCR Jbeta segments. The CDR3 region of rearranged TCR beta genes was amplified from genomic DNA by a multiplex PCR assay. On the Illumina HiSeq System, the amplified TCR beta libraries were sequenced as 87-base-pair reads. On the authors' methods: A later analysis counted about 80 million unique TCR beta chains across the 550 to 800 repertoires, and roughly 10 million of these chains were shared by at least two donors. To remove PCR and sequencing errors, raw reads were error-corrected and collapsed into unique sequences using a nearest-neighbor algorithm that merged closely related sequences. Alignment of CDR3 sequences to IMGT reference sequences was used to assign V, D and J gene segments. Each retained sequence needed at least a six-nucleotide match to both a V gene segment and a J gene segment. A rearrangement was called productive if the CDR3 had no stop codons and remained in frame with V and J, and every other rearrangement was called non-productive. Following IMGT convention, CDR3 was defined as the stretch from the second conserved V-encoded cysteine to the conserved J-encoded phenylalanine. In an earlier analysis of some 550 of the donors, sequences lacking an unambiguous match to a single V gene segment were excluded. In an earlier analysis of some 590 of the donors, a V segment was called functional when productive rearrangements were above 56.7%, and segregating when the standard deviation between donors exceeded 5%. A statistical classification framework was built for diagnosing cytomegalovirus status from the catalog of TCR beta chain sequences. A later analysis assigned V and J genes by comparing TCR nucleotide sequences with IMGT/GENE-DB human TR gene sequences. Using the TCRdist pipeline, a later analysis assigned CDR3 sequences along with most-parsimonious VDJ recombination scenarios. In a later analysis, each TCR beta chain was defined by its CDR3 amino acid sequence together with its V-gene family, and reads without a unique V-gene family were excluded. In a later analysis, some 600 highly shared, low-generation-probability nucleotide sequences were removed to address suspected cross-contamination and a sequencing artifact. A later analysis calculated a clonal expansion index for each public chain from normalized within-repertoire ranks of inferred template counts. In a later analysis, generation probabilities were computed with a VDJ recombination model fitted to out-of-frame rearrangements, and the resulting probabilities were checked against IGoR. In a later analysis, hypergeometric tests were used to score TCR-TCR, TCR-HLA and TCR-CMV co-occurrence, with a repertoire-size bias correction applied to TCR pairs. To estimate false discovery rates, a later analysis permuted the HLA or CMV assignments 20 times. In a later analysis, co-occurring TCRs were grouped using DBSCAN, and TCRdist sequence similarity was added for clustering within HLA-allele-positive subsets. Repertoires with fewer than 30,000 or more than 120,000 public chains were left out of co-occurrence clustering, as were about five repertoires with anomalous nucleotide sharing. TCRdb stores this immuneACCESS table with in-frame sequences only. Part of the clones is absent; in the studies checked, under half of the shortfall reflects unresolved V genes, and no reason is known for the rest. Clone size and V and J calls were adopted from that table, with D and trimming inferred from the DNA. Recorded for this sample are 65,000 to 85,000 clones; less than 85% of them occurred a single time. 2% to 3% of the sample is held by the ten biggest clonotypes.

On the study overall, not on this receptor specifically: In a later analysis, HLA-associated TCR beta chains were found to be more clonally expanded and to have lower generation probabilities than equally common non-associated chains. A few of the identified cytomegalovirus-associated TCR beta chains were confirmed in vitro to be specific for cytomegalovirus antigens. In a later analysis, most CMV-associated TCR beta chains were found to appear HLA-restricted, with HLA associations seemingly driven largely by CMV exposure. The authors suggested that the approach could potentially be extended to other disease states and immunological phenotypes. In this cohort, only TCR beta chains were sequenced, and detectable features were limited by the absence of alpha or paired-chain data. For the cohort, immune exposure information was limited to CMV serostatus. A further reported finding was that TCR beta sequences accurately predicted the HLA-A and HLA-B alleles for most subjects in the first cohort. Some IMGT-functional V segments, including TRBV6-2 and TRBV6-3, could not be told apart with the 87-base-pair reads, so those segments were excluded. In both the original and validation cohorts, the classifier was reported to diagnose cytomegalovirus status with high specificity and sensitivity. Because HLA typing was unavailable for some donors at each locus, only the typed subset was used in association tests. Specific HLA alleles were associated with over 15,000 TCR beta sequences at a false discovery rate of 0.05 in a later analysis. Over 15 rarely observed V segments, including chromosome 9 orphons, were excluded from the earlier analysis of a few hundred of the donors because counts were too low. Most TCR sequences were observed very rarely across donors, whereas some public TCRs were present in many individuals. Presence/absence analyses assumed roughly uniform sequencing depth across donors, an assumption that may not hold. A cluster of highly shared sequence variants was judged likely to represent a technical artifact of the sequencing pipeline. Several of the top co-occurrence clusters appeared to be linked to parvovirus B19, influenza, CMV and Epstein-Barr virus, according to a later analysis. An earlier analysis of around 540 of the donors showed that most TCR beta V segments appeared in productive rearrangements either about 87% or about 30% of the time, which broadly matched IMGT annotations. According to a later analysis, TCR association rates differed among HLA loci, with DRB1 alleles showing the most associated TCRs and HLA-C alleles showing the fewest. A total of some 180 TCR beta chains were listed by the study as associated with cytomegalovirus. Correlated functional status among segregating V segments might reflect linkage disequilibrium, but an unknown experimental factor could not be ruled out. When HLA alleles, especially DR and DQ, strongly co-occurred, attributing TCR associations to individual alleles was difficult. Compared with the approximately 670-donor mean, donors in an Asian-associated ancestry cluster had fewer N-insertions in productive TCRs, according to a later genetic analysis. An association between a missense DCLRE1C variant and V-gene and J-gene trimming of TCR beta chains was found in a later genetic analysis and replicated in an independent cohort.

The cohort comprised around 700 healthy bone marrow donors. At the time of sampling, every cohort member was nominally healthy, though immune exposures that went unrecorded were likely present. The donor was CMV seronegative and belonged to the group of under 400 seronegative cohort members. Each donor provided a peripheral blood sample, and peripheral blood mononuclear cells were used for TCR beta sequencing. Genomic DNA was extracted from the blood cell samples with the Qiagen DNeasy Blood Extraction Kit. V was cut back by 4 bases and J by 4 bases, leaving a gap of 5 bases between them. CDR1 and CDR2 (SGHDN, FVKESK) derive from the germline V gene. Inclusive of the bounding cysteine and phenylalanine, the CDR3 is 12 residues long. Only the CDR3 DNA is retained, 36 bases long and in frame from the first base.

The chain uses TRBV14 and TRBJ1-5; too little of a D gene remains to name it. The sequence came from a woman aged 45-65 years in good health and CMV-seronegative. What was sequenced was PBMCs. The CDR3 has the sequence CASSLQNQPQHF. The nucleotide sequence reads as follows: TGTGCCAGCAGCCTGCAGAATCAGCCCCAGCATTTT.